This TCR beta chain was captured by sequencing in a study of shared clonotypes between healthy human individuals. The CDR3 is 16 residues long. Germline-derived CDR1 and CDR2 are SGHNT and YYREEE (reference sequence). With V trimmed by 5 bases and J by 8 bases, 9 bases remained unmatched. Under the authors' procedure: Quality scores were absent from the junction-only immunoSEQ sequences, so filtering differed. The method was immunoSEQ multiplex PCR; TCRdb's version includes in-frame clones alone and lacks a portion of them. V and J calls and clone size are copied from that table; D and trimming were computed from the DNA. There are around 1.1 million clones in the sample; around 77% occur only once, and 0.89% lies in the top ten.

The TCR was taken from a man younger than 35 in good health. Some clones in this sample may be carry-over from other donors' samples. This chain uses TRBV5-4 with TRBJ2-2, with 13 bases fitting TRBD2. Specimen: memory CD4+ T cells from PBMCs. Specified subset: CD45RA-negative fraction. CDR3 DNA sequence: TGTGCCAGCAGTGCCGGGACTAGCGGGATTGGGGGGGAGCTGTTTTTT. This codes for CASSAGTSGIGGELFF.